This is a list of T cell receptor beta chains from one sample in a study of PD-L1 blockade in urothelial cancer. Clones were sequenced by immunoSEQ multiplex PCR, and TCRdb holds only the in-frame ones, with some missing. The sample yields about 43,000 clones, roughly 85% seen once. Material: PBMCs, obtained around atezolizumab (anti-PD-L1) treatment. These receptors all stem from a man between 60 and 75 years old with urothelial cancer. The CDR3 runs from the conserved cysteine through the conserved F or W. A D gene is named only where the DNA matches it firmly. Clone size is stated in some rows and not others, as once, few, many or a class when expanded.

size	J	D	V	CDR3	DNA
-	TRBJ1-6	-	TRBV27	CASSLGGHLNSPLHF	TGTGCCAGCTCTCTTGGGGGACACCTTAATTCACCCCTCCACTTT
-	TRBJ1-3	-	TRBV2	CASRGRGPSSGNTIYF	TGTGCCAGCCGAGGGAGAGGTCCCTCCTCTGGAAACACCATATATTTT
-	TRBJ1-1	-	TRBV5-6	CASSYSPRGTEAFF	TGTGCCAGCAGCTACAGTCCCCGTGGCACTGAAGCTTTCTTT
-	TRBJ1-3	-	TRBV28	CASSLRWRGSGNTIYF	TGTGCCAGCAGTTTGAGGTGGCGGGGGAGTGGAAACACCATATATTTT
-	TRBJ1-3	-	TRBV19	CASSIEAAGGNTIYF	TGTGCCAGTAGTATTGAGGCCGCCGGTGGAAACACCATATATTTT
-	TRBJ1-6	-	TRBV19	CASSILGEEGNSPLHF	TGTGCCAGTAGTATTCTCGGGGAGGAAGGGAATTCACCCCTCCACTTT
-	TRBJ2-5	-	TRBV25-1	CASSEWASEETQYF	TGTGCCAGCAGTGAATGGGCTAGCGAGGAGACCCAGTACTTC
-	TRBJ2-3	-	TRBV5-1	CASSQTGLTDTQYF	TGCGCCAGCAGCCAAACAGGGTTAACAGATACGCAGTATTTT
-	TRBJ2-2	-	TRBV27	CASSFRTVSSGELFF	TGTGCCAGCAGTTTCAGGACAGTGTCTTCCGGGGAGCTGTTTTTT
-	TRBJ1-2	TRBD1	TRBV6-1	CASSGAGGYGYTF	TGTGCCAGCAGTGGGGCAGGGGGCTATGGCTACACCTTC
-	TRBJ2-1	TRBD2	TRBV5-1	CASSFGPSGGANEQFF	TGCGCCAGCAGCTTCGGGCCTAGCGGGGGGGCCAATGAGCAGTTCTTC
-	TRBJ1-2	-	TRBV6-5	CASSWRAGVDGYTF	TGTGCCAGCAGCTGGCGGGCGGGGGTGGATGGCTACACCTTC
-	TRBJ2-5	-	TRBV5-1	CASSLARVYQETQYF	TGCGCCAGCAGCTTGGCTCGGGTCTACCAAGAGACCCAGTACTTC
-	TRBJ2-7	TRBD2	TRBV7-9	CASSLGAGENEQYF	TGTGCCAGCAGCTTAGGAGCGGGGGAGAACGAGCAGTACTTC
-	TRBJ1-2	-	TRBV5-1	CASSLDPGDGGYTF	TGCGCCAGCAGCTTGGATCCGGGGGACGGCGGCTACACCTTC
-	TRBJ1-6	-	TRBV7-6	CASSLGRGNSPLHF	TGTGCCAGCAGCTTAGGCCGGGGAAATTCACCCCTCCACTTT
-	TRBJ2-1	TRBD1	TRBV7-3	CASSWNRGAYNEQFF	TGTGCCAGCAGCTGGAACAGGGGGGCCTACAATGAGCAGTTCTTC
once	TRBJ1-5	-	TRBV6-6	CASSYVGAGSNQPQHF	TGTGCCAGCAGTTACGTCGGGGCGGGAAGCAATCAGCCCCAGCATTTT
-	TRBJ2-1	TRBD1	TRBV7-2	CASSTRDSYNEQFF	TGTGCCAGCAGCACCCGGGACAGCTACAATGAGCAGTTCTTC
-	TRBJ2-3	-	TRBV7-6	CASSLGPGDTQYF	TGTGCCAGCAGCTTAGGGCCGGGAGATACGCAGTATTTT
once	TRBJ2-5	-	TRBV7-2	CASSLGRYQETQYF	TGTGCCAGCAGCTTAGGGAGGTACCAAGAGACCCAGTACTTC
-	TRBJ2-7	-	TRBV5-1	CASSLDGQPYEQYF	TGCGCCAGCAGCTTGGACGGACAGCCCTACGAGCAGTACTTC
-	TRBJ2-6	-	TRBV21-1	CASRRDSLSGANVLTF	TGTGCCAGCAGAAGGGACAGCCTCTCTGGGGCCAACGTCCTGACTTTC
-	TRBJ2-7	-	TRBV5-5	CASSPDRDTTYEQYF	TGTGCCAGCAGCCCGGATCGGGACACAACCTACGAGCAGTACTTC
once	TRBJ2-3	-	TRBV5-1	CASSLEPGTDTQYF	TGCGCCAGCAGCTTGGAACCAGGAACAGATACGCAGTATTTT
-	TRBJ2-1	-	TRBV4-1	CASSQVGRTQYNEQFF	TGCGCCAGCAGCCAAGTTGGCAGGACTCAATACAATGAGCAGTTCTTC
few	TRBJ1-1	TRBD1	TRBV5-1	CASSLQGIDEAFF	TGCGCCAGCAGTTTACAGGGGATTGATGAAGCTTTCTTT
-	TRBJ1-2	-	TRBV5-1	CASSREGRAKDYGYTF	TGCGCCAGCAGCCGGGAGGGCAGGGCTAAGGACTATGGCTACACCTTC
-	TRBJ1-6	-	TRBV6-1	CASSEGAFSYNSPLHF	TGTGCCAGCAGTGAGGGGGCCTTCTCCTATAATTCACCCCTCCACTTT
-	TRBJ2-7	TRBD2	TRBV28	CASSSTSGQSYEQYF	TGTGCCAGCAGTTCGACTAGCGGGCAATCCTACGAGCAGTACTTC
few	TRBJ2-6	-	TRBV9	CASSALANVLTF	TGTGCCAGCAGCGCACTAGCCAACGTCCTGACTTTC
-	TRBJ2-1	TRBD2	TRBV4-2	CASSHVLAGAAWEQFF	TGTGCCAGCAGCCATGTTCTAGCGGGGGCTGCATGGGAGCAGTTCTTC
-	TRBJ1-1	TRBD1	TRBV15	CATSRGQGLFTEAFF	TGTGCCACCAGCAGAGGACAGGGACTCTTCACTGAAGCTTTCTTT
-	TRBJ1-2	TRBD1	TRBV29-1	CSVQGAGGYTF	TGCAGCGTTCAGGGGGCCGGGGGCTACACCTTC
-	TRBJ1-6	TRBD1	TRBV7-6	CASSATGGNNSPLHF	TGTGCCAGCAGCGCGACAGGGGGGAATAATTCACCCCTCCACTTT
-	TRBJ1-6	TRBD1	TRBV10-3	CAIRQSGQENSPLHF	TGTGCCATCAGGCAGTCGGGACAGGAAAATTCACCCCTCCACTTT
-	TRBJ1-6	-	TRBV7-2	CASSLVSEVKNSPLHF	TGTGCCAGCAGCTTAGTTTCGGAGGTGAAAAATTCACCCCTCCACTTT
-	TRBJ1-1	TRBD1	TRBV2	CASSETGQVNTEAFF	TGTGCCAGCAGTGAGACGGGACAGGTGAACACTGAAGCTTTCTTT
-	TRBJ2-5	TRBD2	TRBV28	CASCSGGADTETQYF	TGTGCCAGCTGTAGCGGGGGGGCCGACACGGAGACCCAGTACTTC
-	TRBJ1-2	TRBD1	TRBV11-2	CASSLEGQGANYGYTF	TGTGCCAGCAGCTTAGAGGGGCAGGGGGCCAACTATGGCTACACCTTC
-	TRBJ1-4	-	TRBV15	CATSRVVRREVANEKLFF	TGTGCCACCAGCAGAGTGGTACGTCGGGAAGTAGCTAATGAAAAACTGTTTTTT
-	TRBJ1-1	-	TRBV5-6	CASSLSDSRANTEAFF	TGTGCCAGCAGCTTGTCCGACTCCAGGGCGAACACTGAAGCTTTCTTT
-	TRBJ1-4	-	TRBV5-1	CASSDPGSTNEKLFF	TGCGCCAGCAGCGATCCAGGATCAACTAATGAAAAACTGTTTTTT
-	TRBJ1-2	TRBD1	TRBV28	CATGTANYGYTF	TGTGCCACCGGGACAGCTAACTATGGCTACACCTTC
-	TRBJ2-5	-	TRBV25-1	CASSEYKGQQETQYF	TGTGCCAGCAGTGAATATAAGGGGCAGCAAGAGACCCAGTACTTC
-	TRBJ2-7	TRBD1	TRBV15	CATSRAPQGAYEQYF	TGTGCCACCAGCAGAGCTCCACAGGGGGCGTACGAGCAGTACTTC
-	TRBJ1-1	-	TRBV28	CASSRGGERTEAFF	TGTGCCAGCAGTCGCGGGGGGGAACGTACTGAAGCTTTCTTT